These 2 T cell receptor beta chains originate from one sample sequenced in a study of control samples from healthy donors and cancer patients. TCRdb's copy holds only in-frame clones and misses some; the assay was immunoSEQ multiplex PCR. The data contain under 140,000 clones, around 89% of them singletons. Sequenced: PBMCs. The receptors derive from an older woman with lung cancer.

This clone was found a few times. The CDR3 nucleotides are TGTGCCAGCAGCCAAGGGATCGGGGAAATTCCGGCTTTCTTT. It yields the protein CASSQGIGEIPAFF. The rearrangement joins TRBV3-1 (or the pseudogene TRBV3-2) to TRBJ1-1, with D hard to call. CDR1 is LGHDT and CDR2 is YNNKEL in the germline V gene (reference sequence). Trimming pared 1 base from V and 11 bases from J, leaving 17 bases between. The CDR3 sequence is 14 residues long.

This sequence joins TRBV3-1 (or the pseudogene TRBV3-2) and TRBJ1-6, with TRBD1 as a possible D gene (5 bases). V was shortened by 0 bases and J by 7 bases, with 16 bases between the two germline ends. Germline lookup yields CDR1 LGHDT and CDR2 YNNKEL (reference sequence). The CDR3 runs 17 residues. CDR3 protein: CASSQEPSWGGNSPLHF. CDR3 coding DNA: TGTGCCAGCAGCCAAGAGCCCTCGTGGGGGGGGAATTCACCCCTCCACTTT.